Presented here are 5 T cell receptor beta chains from one specimen sequenced in a study of blood T cells in healthy people across ages. A second PCR of 7 to 11 cycles used a sample-barcoded 5' primer and a J-beta primer mix. TCRdb re-analysed the 5' RACE reads in MiXCR, keeping a single row per CDR3 protein. The data contain about a million distinct CDR3 sequences, 51% of them singletons. Input material: blood. The receptors were gathered from a woman aged 60-75 years in good health.

Here the CDR3 DNA reads TGCAGTGCTAGTAGACAGGCCTCTGGGGCCAACGTCCTGACTTTC. Protein product: CSASRQASGANVLTF. V usage is TRBV20-1 and J usage is TRBJ2-6; TRBD1 is a possible D gene (6 bases). This CDR3 contains 15 residues. In germline, CDR1 is DFQATT, CDR2 SNEGSKA (reference sequence). Trimming stripped 3 bases from V and 0 bases from J, with 9 bases between.

This clonotype was seen a handful of times. V is TRBV11-1 and J is TRBJ2-7; D not certain. The J call may be in error: the DNA end matches TRBJ2-5 better. Germline V gives CDR1 SGHAT, CDR2 FQDESV (reference sequence). The CDR3 consists of 14 residues. DNA for the CDR3: TGTGCCAGCAGCTCTAGTAGGAGAATAGAGACCCAGTACTTC. It encodes CASSSSRRIETQYF.

The chain joins TRBV3-1 to TRBJ2-4, with no clear D. V was clipped by 2 bases and J by 0 bases, with 11 bases between them. Germline lookup yields CDR1 LGHDT and CDR2 YNNKEL (reference sequence). The length of the CDR3 is 16 residues. The CDR3 DNA reads as TGTGCCAGCAGCCAAAGAGTTTACGCAGCCAAAAACATTCAGTACTTC. Protein: CASSQRVYAAKNIQYF.

The rearrangement links TRBV24-1 to TRBJ2-7; 7 nucleotides align to TRBD1. CDR1 and CDR2 (germline): KGHDR, SFDVKD. Trimming cost V 4 bases and J 6 bases; bases outside gene matches: 5. This CDR3 region has 13 residues. CDR3 protein: CATSDSGTAEQYF. The CDR3 nucleotides are TGTGCCACCAGTGACTCCGGGACAGCCGAGCAGTACTTC.

The V call is TRBV24-1, the J call TRBJ1-2; D uncertain. The CDR3 is 13 amino acids. CDR1 is KGHDR, CDR2 SFDVKD, per germline. The V and J ends lost 6 bases and 2 bases respectively, with 9 bases between them. CDR3 nucleotides: TGTGCCACCAGTCATGACCGCAACTATGGCTACACCTTC. Its translation: CATSHDRNYGYTF.